This T cell receptor beta chain originates from a study of OX40 agonist ivuxolimab in advanced cancers. The CDR3 has 17 residues. The germline V gene has CDR1 SGHRS and CDR2 YFSETQ. V shed 4 bases and J 4 bases; nucleotides not matched to a gene: 9. Assay used: immunoSEQ multiplex PCR; TCRdb lists only in-frame clones, some missing. The table has some 39,000 clones, nearly 90% seen once. This specimen was CD4+ or CD8+ T cells sorted from blood, taken in a trial of the OX40 agonist ivuxolimab. This receptor was obtained from an adult with an advanced solid tumor such as melanoma, head and neck, liver or kidney cancer. The chain carries TRBV5-1 and TRBJ2-1; the match to TRBD2 covers 12 bases. CDR3: CASSQSTSGGPYNEQFF. Written as DNA, the CDR3 is TGCGCCAGCAGCCAATCGACTAGCGGGGGCCCATACAATGAGCAGTTCTTC. Full variable domain (rest looked up from reference TRBV5-1 and TRBJ2-1): KAGVTQTPRYLIKTRGQQVTLSCSPISGHRSVSWYQQTPGQGLQFLFEYFSETQRNKGNFPGRFSGRQFSNSRSEMNVSTLELGDSALYLCASSQSTSGGPYNEQFFGPGTRLTVL.